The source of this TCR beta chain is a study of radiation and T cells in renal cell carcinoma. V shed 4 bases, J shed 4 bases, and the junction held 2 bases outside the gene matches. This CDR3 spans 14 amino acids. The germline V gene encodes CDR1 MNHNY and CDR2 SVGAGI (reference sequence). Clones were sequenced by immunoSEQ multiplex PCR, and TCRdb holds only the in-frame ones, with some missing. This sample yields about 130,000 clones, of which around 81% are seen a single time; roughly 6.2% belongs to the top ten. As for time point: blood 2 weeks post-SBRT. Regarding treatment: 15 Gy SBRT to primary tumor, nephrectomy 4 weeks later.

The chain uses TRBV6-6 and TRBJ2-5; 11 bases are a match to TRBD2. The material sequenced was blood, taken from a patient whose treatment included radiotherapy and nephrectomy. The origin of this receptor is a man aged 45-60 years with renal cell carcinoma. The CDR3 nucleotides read TGTGCCAGCAGTTCAGGACTAGCGGGAGAGACCCAGTACTTC. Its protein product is CASSSGLAGETQYF.